This TCR beta chain emerged from a study (dated by TCRdb to the mid-2010s). With regard to the full study: The study examined whether tumor-infiltrating Tregs in breast cancer are drawn from blood Tregs or arise in situ by conversion from other CD4+ T cell subsets.

Broad study findings and their caveats: The larger-cohort validation was restricted to a single TCR beta V-J rearrangement rather than whole repertoires. The TCR alpha and beta sequences of tumor-infiltrating Tregs showed the greatest overlap with tumor naive CD4+ T cells, followed by blood naive CD4+ T cells. Tumor memory CD4+ T cell TCR gene usage clustered with blood and lymph node memory CD4+ cells and lymph node naive CD4+ cells.

Cells that were CD4+CD25+CD127-/low were the ones isolated as Tregs. Tregs, naive and memory CD4+ T cells from tumor, blood and ipsilateral draining lymph nodes of about five breast cancer patients underwent full-length TCR alpha and beta sequencing. Ficoll density gradient centrifugation was used to isolate mononuclear cells from either lymph nodes or 50 ml of peripheral blood. Sorted cell populations were confirmed by FACS to exceed 90% purity. This clonotype is termed medium-sized (0.01 to 0.1%). This clone's antigen is unknown. No base-level quality is on record; no much larger clone is a single base apart. The germline V gene yields MNHEY for CDR1 and SVGAGI for CDR2. V drops 4 bases and J drops 8 bases, leaving 14 bases in between. The CDR3 contains 14 residues, cysteine and phenylalanine counted. The CDR3 DNA has 42 bases and is translated from base 1. Amplification of full-length TCR variable regions was done by 5' RACE PCR using constant-region reverse primers, and this step was followed by semi-nested PCR with Nested Universal Primer A. The ReliaPrep RNA Cell Miniprep System was used to extract total RNA, which was then reverse transcribed into 5'RACE-ready cDNA with the SMARTer RACE 5'/3' Kit. An Illumina MiSeq was used to sequence the full-length TCR alpha and beta libraries, which had been barcoded with multiplex adaptors. As for the original processing: Sequencing data were pooled across the five patients for each of nine subset-tissue groups and compared by unsupervised clustering of TCR gene usage. The Morisita-Horn index, with shared sequences weighted by their contribution to each repertoire, was used to calculate repertoire similarity. TCRdb reworked the public reads: Q25 trimming with fastp, MiXCR clone assembly, productive beta chains retained. All rows with the same CDR3 protein become a single entry with the most common DNA and genes. TCRdb, rather than the study authors, made the V and J calls. The sample table shows 35,000 to 50,000 distinct CDR3 sequences, and roughly a fifth are seen once. The ten top clones hold approximately 4% of the sample.

The origin of this receptor is a female donor with breast cancer. Sequencing was performed on Tregs sorted from blood. The rearrangement joined TRBV6-5 to TRBJ1-4; no D gene call is confident. The nucleotide sequence is given as TGTGCCAGCAGTTTAGGAGGCACGAGGGAAAAACTGTTTTTT. Translated, it reads CASSLGGTREKLFF.